The source of this T cell receptor (beta chain) is a study of cytomegalovirus exposure and HLA in healthy donors. Primers for the PCR totalled 60 Vbeta and 13 Jbeta. Generated by immunoSEQ multiplex PCR, the TCRdb table keeps only in-frame clones and is missing some. The sample consists of some 110,000 clones, around 80% of them appearing once. The CDR3 sequence is 17 residues long. Trimming stripped 3 bases from V and 5 bases from J, with 22 bases between. Germline CDR1 and CDR2: LGHNT and FRNRAP. This rearrangement joins TRBV12-5 to TRBJ1-1, with D tentatively TRBD1 (6 bases). The origin of this receptor is a man aged 25-45 years in good health and CMV-seropositive. Material for sequencing was PBMCs. CDR3 region: CASGFYVRGTLGTEAFF. In DNA form, the CDR3 reads TGTGCTAGTGGTTTTTACGTTAGGGGGACCCTCGGGACTGAAGCTTTCTTT.